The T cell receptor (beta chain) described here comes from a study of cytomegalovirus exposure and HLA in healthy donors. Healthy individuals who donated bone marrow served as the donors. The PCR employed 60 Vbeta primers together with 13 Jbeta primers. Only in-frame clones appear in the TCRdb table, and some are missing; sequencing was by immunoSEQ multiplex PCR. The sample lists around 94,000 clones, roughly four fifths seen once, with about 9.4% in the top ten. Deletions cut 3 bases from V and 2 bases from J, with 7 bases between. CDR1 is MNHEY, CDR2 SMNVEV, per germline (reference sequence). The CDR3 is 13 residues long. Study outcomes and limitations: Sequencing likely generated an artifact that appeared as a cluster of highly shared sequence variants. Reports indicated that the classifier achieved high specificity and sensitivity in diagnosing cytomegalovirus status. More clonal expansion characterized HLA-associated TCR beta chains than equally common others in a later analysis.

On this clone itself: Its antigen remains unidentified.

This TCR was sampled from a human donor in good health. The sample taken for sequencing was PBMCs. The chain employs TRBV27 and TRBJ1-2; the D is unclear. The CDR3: CASSFTENYGYTF. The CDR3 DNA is TGTGCCAGCAGTTTCACAGAGAACTATGGCTACACCTTC.